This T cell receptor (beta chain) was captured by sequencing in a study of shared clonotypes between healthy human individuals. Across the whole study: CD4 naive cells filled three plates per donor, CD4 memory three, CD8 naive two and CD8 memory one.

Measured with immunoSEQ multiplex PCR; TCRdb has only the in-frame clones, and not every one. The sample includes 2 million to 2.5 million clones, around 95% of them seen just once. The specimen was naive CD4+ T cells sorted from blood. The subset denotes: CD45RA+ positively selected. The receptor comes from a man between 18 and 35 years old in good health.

CDR3 sequence reads: CASSPTRGGEAFF. The DNA for the CDR3 is TGTGCCAGCAGCCCAACCCGGGGTGGTGAAGCTTTCTTT. The gene calls are TRBV7-2 and TRBJ1-1; D gene uncertain. Germline V gives CDR1 SGHTA, CDR2 FQGNSA. Trimming took off 5 bases at V and 7 bases at J, with 14 bases between the two ends. The CDR3 is 13 amino acids.